The clone carrying this T cell receptor beta chain was observed at least ten times. Its target is not known. The germline CDR1 and CDR2 sequences are SGHVS and FQNEAQ. The CDR3 covers 13 residues. The V end was cut by 7 bases, the J end by 3 bases, with 12 bases between. These data originate in a study of shared clonotypes between healthy human individuals. Whole-study context: A donor's plate count was three for CD4 naive and three for CD4 memory; CD8 naive had two and CD8 memory one.

The data were produced by immunoSEQ multiplex PCR, yet TCRdb's version contains in-frame clones alone and is incomplete. The sample has some 1,100,000 clones; around three quarters are singletons. The study, taken as a whole, reports: Richness estimates generally favored naive over memory subsets. What rarefaction showed was incomplete sorted-subset sequencing despite large depth. Since donors were few, the genetic and exposure-history diversity represented was limited.

The sample taken for sequencing was memory CD4+ T cells from PBMCs. This sample's subset: CD45RA-negative fraction. The receptor was derived from a man in his late teens or twenties in good health. Some clones in this sample may be carry-over from other donors' samples. The chain has TRBV7-8 and TRBJ1-1; D gene uncertain. The CDR3 is CASTKGPDTEAFF. CDR3 nucleotides: TGTGCCAGCACCAAGGGCCCGGACACTGAAGCTTTCTTT.